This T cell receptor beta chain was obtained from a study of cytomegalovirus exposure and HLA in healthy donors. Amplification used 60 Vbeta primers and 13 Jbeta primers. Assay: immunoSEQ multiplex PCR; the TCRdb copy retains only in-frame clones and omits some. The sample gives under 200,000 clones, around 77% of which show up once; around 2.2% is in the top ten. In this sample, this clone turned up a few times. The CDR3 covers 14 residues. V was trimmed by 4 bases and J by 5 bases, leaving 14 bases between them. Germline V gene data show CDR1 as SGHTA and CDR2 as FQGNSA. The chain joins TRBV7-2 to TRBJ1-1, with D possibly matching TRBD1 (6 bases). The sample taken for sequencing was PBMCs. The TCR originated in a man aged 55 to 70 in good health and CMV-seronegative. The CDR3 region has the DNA TGTGCCAGCAGCTGGGGCGGGGGGCGTACTGAAGCTTTCTTT. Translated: CASSWGGGRTEAFF.